This TCR beta chain was captured by sequencing in a study of regulatory T cells in long-lasting Graves disease (dated by TCRdb to 2020 to 2023). At the level of the whole study: In the newly diagnosed Graves' disease group, patients had been taking antithyroid drugs for less than 3 months. Persistent Graves' disease patients were compared with newly diagnosed Graves' disease patients by peripheral blood TCR sequencing and RNA sequencing. A total of around 35 samples underwent TCR sequencing, from some 13 patients with persistent Graves' disease and 20 patients with newly diagnosed Graves' disease. The study was registered as a clinical trial and conducted in China.

Library preparation used multiplex PCR. The run used an Illumina HiSeq 4000. CDR3 regions were amplified by Arm-PCR with iRepertoire HTBI primers to construct TCR beta libraries. Gel purification was performed on PCR products prior to sequencing. For the original study's pipeline: A total of around 66 TRBV and some 13 TRBJ segments were identified across samples and were used for gene usage analysis of CDR3 amino acid clonotypes. COPE and FqMerger were used to merge filtered high-quality paired reads into contigs. BLAST was used to align contigs to IMGT TRBV, TRBD and TRBJ reference genes, and CDR3 was defined according to IMGT. Highly expanded clones were defined as clonotypes with a frequency above 0.1%. Repertoire diversity was measured by Shannon entropy, and V-J evenness by the Gini coefficient. Clonotypes shared by more than one individual were considered public. TCRdb reprocessed the public reads (quality trimming at Q25 with fastp, clone calling with MiXCR) and kept in-frame beta chains. Identical CDR3 proteins give one entry, which carries the most common genes and DNA. None of the V and J calls come from the authors' own analysis; TCRdb made them. Present in this sample are 500,000 or so distinct CDR3 sequences, about 15% of which were seen just once. Together, the top ten hold over 15% of the sample.

CDR1 and CDR2 are read off the germline V gene as SGHTA and FQGTGA. V and J are trimmed by 6 bases and 7 bases, and the gene matches miss 8 bases of the junction. From its cysteine to its phenylalanine, the CDR3 spans 14 amino acids. Of the read, only the CDR3 DNA is kept; its 42 bases are in frame from base 1. The time point label of this sample denotes: newly diagnosed GD, antithyroid drugs for less than 3 months. RNA was extracted from PBMCs in TRIzol for both TCR sequencing and RNA sequencing. The diagnosis of Graves' disease was made according to American Thyroid Association guidelines. Patients were recruited from an endocrinology department in Xi'an, China. Each patient gave 9 to 10 milliliters of peripheral blood, collected in an EDTA anticoagulant tube. PBMCs were isolated by Ficoll Paque Plus density gradient separation without further T cell sorting. An Agilent 2100 Bioanalyzer and agarose gel were used to assess RNA quality, and a NanoDrop 2000 was used to measure RNA concentration.

This clonotype was detected ten times or more. Its antigen remains unidentified. No base quality values were provided; no much bigger clone lies one nucleotide off. Points the paper makes about the study in general: Only the TCR beta chain was sequenced and analyzed. Peripheral blood alone was examined, since thyroid tissue, which constituted the primary lesion, could not be accessed. The small sample size was acknowledged by the authors as a limitation that may reduce accuracy. Patients with persistent disease shared more public clonotypes (roughly 2,900) than newly diagnosed patients did (around 930). Compared with newly diagnosed patients, patients with persistent Graves' disease had lower TCR Shannon entropy and fewer highly expanded clones, which suggests clonal expansion. TRBV28, TRBJ1-2 and TRBJ2-5 were preferentially used in persistent disease, while TRBV20-1 and TRBJ2-1 were favored in newly diagnosed disease.

These data also featured in a second study, about T cells in Graves' hyperthyroidism and ophthalmopathy. The second study reports: Stable Graves' hyperthyroidism was defined as no progression to ophthalmopathy during 18 months of follow-up. Hyperthyroidism patients were newly diagnosed, with disease duration under 2 months, and aged 18 to 65 years. Exclusion was applied to patients with uncontrolled infections, other autoimmune diseases, pregnancy or lactation. Diagnoses relied on clinical symptoms, serum thyroxine and TRAb, thyroid ultrasound and orbital computed tomography. The TCR CDR3 was subjected to a first round of RT-PCR using the HTBI primer set and the Qiagen OneStep RT-PCR kit. Most expanded thyroid clonotypes (frequency above 0.001) were also detected in blood, suggesting blood repertoires may reflect thyroid immune responses. A model built on a 13 V-J signature distinguished ophthalmopathy from stable hyperthyroidism, reaching 87.88% sensitivity and around 81% specificity in cross-validation and 80%/75% in testing. In validation, the model predicted progression to ophthalmopathy with roughly 66% sensitivity and less than 75% specificity, a median of 6.5 months before onset. TCR V-J signatures able to tell the groups apart were searched for in a discovery cohort of approximately 95 patients, of whom over 40 had Graves' ophthalmopathy and 55 to 60 had stable Graves' hyperthyroidism. An independent validation cohort of around 20 hyperthyroidism patients and 15 or so patients who later progressed to ophthalmopathy tested prospective prediction of ophthalmopathy. The 95 to 100 discovery patients were randomly split 7:3 into training and test sets. The study also compared thyroid tissue and blood T-cell repertoires from five or six Graves' hyperthyroidism patients. Following sampling, methimazole starting at 30 mg daily was given to hyperthyroidism patients, and high-dose intravenous methylprednisolone was given to ophthalmopathy patients. The libraries were constructed in a second round of multiplex PCR and then size-selected and purified. Sequencing of the libraries was done on an Illumina HiSeq2000 using paired-end 100 bp reads. SOAPnuke was used to process the raw data, removing reads that contained adapters or uncalled bases, had a mean Phred below 15, or lacked an exact match to the constant primer or identifier. High-quality paired reads were merged with COPE v1.2.5, and unique nucleotide sequences were defined as clonotypes. Clonotypes were aligned to IMGT TRBV, TRBD and TRBJ reference segments using MiTCR v1.1. Analysis was restricted to V-J combinations with a frequency above 0.0001, which covered roughly 99% of repertoires. A TCS score was defined as the ratio of F50 (clonal expansion) to E x V (chaos), with BLOSUM62-based TCRdist applied between CDR3 peptides within each V-J. Welch's t-statistics and random forest reduced several hundred V-J features to 10 to 15, which were used in a naive Bayes classifier (R e1071). No statistical method was used to set the sample size in advance, and investigators knew the group allocation. The paper describes TCR Vbeta CDR3 sequencing of fewer than 150 peripheral blood samples, made up of 43 ophthalmopathy patients, 70 to 75 hyperthyroidism patients and some 17 progressor patients.

The rearrangement joined TRBV7-3 to TRBJ1-2; TRBD1 aligns with 10 central bases. Sequencing used peripheral blood mononuclear cells (PBMCs), obtained at new diagnosis, from a patient treated with antithyroid drugs. This clonotype was obtained from a woman in her 50s with Graves disease. Donor details come from another sample of the same person, matched by shared clones. The CDR3 protein: CASRRGQGRGGYTF. The sequence in DNA is TGTGCCAGCAGACGGGGACAGGGGAGAGGTGGCTACACCTTC. Here the CDR3 is joined to the reference TRBV7-3 and TRBJ1-2 genes, and the full variable domain is: GAGVSQTPSNKVTEKGKYVELRCDPISGHTALYWYRQSLGQGPEFLIYFQGTGAADDSGLPNDRFFAVRPEGSVSTLKIQRTERGDSAVYLCASRRGQGRGGYTFGSGTRLTVV.